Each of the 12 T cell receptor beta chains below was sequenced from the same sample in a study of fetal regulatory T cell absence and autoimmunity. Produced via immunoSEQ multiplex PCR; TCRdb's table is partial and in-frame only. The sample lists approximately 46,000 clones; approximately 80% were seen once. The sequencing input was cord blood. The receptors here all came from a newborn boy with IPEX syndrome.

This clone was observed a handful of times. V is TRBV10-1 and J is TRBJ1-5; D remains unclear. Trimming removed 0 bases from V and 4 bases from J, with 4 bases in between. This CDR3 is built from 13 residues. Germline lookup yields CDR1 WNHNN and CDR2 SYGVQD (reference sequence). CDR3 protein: CASSESGNQPQHF. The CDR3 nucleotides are TGCGCCAGCAGTGAGTCAGGTAATCAGCCCCAGCATTTT.

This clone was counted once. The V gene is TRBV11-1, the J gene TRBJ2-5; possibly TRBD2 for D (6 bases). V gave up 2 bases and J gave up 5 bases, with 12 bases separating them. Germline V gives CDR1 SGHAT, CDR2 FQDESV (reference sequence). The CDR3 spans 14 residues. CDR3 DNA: TGTGCCAGCAGCTTATCGATTCGGGGGGAGACCCAGTACTTC. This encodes CASSLSIRGETQYF.

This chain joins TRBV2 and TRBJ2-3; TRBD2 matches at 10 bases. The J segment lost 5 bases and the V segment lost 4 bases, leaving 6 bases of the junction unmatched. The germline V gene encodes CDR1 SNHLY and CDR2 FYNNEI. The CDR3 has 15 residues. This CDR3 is CASSGLAGVGDTQYF. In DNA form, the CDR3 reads TGTGCCAGCAGTGGGCTAGCGGGAGTTGGAGATACGCAGTATTTT.

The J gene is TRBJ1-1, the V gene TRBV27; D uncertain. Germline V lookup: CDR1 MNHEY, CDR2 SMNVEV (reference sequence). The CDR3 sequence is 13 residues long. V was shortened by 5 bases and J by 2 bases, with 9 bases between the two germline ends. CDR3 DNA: TGTGCCAGCAGTCCCACAGCTAACACTGAAGCTTTCTTT. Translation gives CASSPTANTEAFF.

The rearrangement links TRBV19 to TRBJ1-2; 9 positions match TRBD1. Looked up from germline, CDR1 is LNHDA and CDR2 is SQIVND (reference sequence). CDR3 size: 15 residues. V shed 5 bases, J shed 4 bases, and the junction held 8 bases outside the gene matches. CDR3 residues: CASSAGQGPGYGYTF. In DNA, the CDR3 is TGTGCCAGTAGTGCCGGACAGGGGCCCGGCTATGGCTACACCTTC.

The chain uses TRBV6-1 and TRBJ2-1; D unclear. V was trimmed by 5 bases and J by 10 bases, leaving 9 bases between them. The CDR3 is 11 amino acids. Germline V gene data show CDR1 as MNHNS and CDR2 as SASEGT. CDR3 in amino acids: CASSYGSEQFF. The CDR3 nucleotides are TGTGCCAGCAGTTACGGCAGCGAGCAGTTCTTC.

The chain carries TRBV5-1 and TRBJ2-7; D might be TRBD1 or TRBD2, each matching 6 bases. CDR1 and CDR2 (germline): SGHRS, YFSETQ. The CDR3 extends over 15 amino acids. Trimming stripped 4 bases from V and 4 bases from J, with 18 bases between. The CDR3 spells CASSPEKGGSYEQYF. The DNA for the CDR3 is TGCGCCAGCAGCCCAGAGAAGGGGGGCTCGTACGAGCAGTACTTC.

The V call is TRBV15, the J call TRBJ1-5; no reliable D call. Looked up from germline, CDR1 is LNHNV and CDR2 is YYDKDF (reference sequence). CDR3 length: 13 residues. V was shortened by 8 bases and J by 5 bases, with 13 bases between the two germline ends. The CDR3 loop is CATAASGHQPQHF. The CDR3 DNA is TGTGCCACCGCCGCCTCCGGCCATCAGCCCCAGCATTTT.

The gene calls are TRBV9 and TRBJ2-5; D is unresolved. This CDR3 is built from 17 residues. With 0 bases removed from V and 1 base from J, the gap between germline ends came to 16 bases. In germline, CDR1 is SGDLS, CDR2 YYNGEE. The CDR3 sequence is CASSVGAAPWGQETQYF. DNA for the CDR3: TGTGCCAGCAGCGTAGGGGCGGCGCCGTGGGGCCAAGAGACCCAGTACTTC.

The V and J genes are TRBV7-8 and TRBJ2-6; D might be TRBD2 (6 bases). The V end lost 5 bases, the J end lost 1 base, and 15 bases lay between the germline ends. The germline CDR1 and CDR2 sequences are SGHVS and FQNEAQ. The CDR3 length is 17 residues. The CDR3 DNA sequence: TGTGCCAGCAGCAGGAGGGGCCAGGGATCTGGGGCCAACGTCCTGACTTTC. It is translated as CASSRRGQGSGANVLTF. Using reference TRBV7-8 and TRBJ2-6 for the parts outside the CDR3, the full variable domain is GAGVSQSPRYKVAKRGQDVALRCDPISGHVSLFWYQQALGQGPEFLTYFQNEAQLDKSGLPSDRFFAERPEGSVSTLKIQRTQQEDSAVYLCASSRRGQGSGANVLTFGAGSRLTVL.

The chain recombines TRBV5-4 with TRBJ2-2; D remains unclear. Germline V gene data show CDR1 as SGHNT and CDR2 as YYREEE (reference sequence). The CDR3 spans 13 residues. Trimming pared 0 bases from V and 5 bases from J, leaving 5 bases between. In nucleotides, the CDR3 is TGTGCCAGCAGCTTGGCGCGGACCGGGGAGCTGTTTTTT. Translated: CASSLARTGELFF.

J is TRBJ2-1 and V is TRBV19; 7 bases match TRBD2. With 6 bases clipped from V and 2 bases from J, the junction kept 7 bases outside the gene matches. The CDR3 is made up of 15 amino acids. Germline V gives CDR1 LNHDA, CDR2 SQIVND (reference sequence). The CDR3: CASRMGRGTYNEQFF. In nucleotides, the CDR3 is TGTGCCAGTAGAATGGGGCGGGGGACCTACAATGAGCAGTTCTTC.